This is a list of T cell receptor beta chains from one sample in a study of T cell responses to AZD1222 COVID-19 vaccine. Here immunoSEQ multiplex PCR was the method, and the copy in TCRdb shows in-frame clones only, minus some. The data show about 150,000 clones, about nine tenths seen once. Here the sequenced sample was peripheral blood, taken 28 days after the second AZD1222 dose. Source of these receptors: an adult who received the AZD1222 COVID-19 vaccine. Each CDR3 is given with its conserved first and last residue. For some rows the clone size is stated as once, few or many, or as a class when expanded; others skip it.

cdr3_aa v_call clone_size j_call
CASSLEAGFYGYTF TRBV11-2 NA TRBJ1-2
CASYRGSGANVLTF TRBV5-8 NA TRBJ2-6
CASSLDVGGTGIMNTEAFF TRBV11-2 NA TRBJ1-1
CASVREIHTEAFF TRBV2 NA TRBJ1-1
CASSYRLVSGANVLTF TRBV6-2/TRBV6-3 NA TRBJ2-6
CASSPKHEQFF TRBV2 NA TRBJ2-1
CASSLVAGEGEQFF TRBV5-1 NA TRBJ2-1
CARTKGGPLSTDTQYF TRBV28 once TRBJ2-3
CASGTGTEGGQAFF TRBV12-5 NA TRBJ1-1
CASSTTSGSGEQFF TRBV19 few TRBJ2-1
CASTLLGDTGELFF TRBV7-9 NA TRBJ2-2
CASSGTGGREHEQYF TRBV25-1 NA TRBJ2-7
CASRYQGARANEKLFF TRBV28 NA TRBJ1-4
CASSEQLRFAGNTIYF TRBV6-1 NA TRBJ1-3
CSVSQRGLADTQYF TRBV29-1 NA TRBJ2-3
CASSVEGGLRSTDTQYF TRBV9 once TRBJ2-3
CASSRDSRGYTF TRBV12-3/TRBV12-4 NA TRBJ1-2
CARTSLGRETQYF TRBV19 NA TRBJ2-5
CASSPAGPPRTGELFF TRBV7-3 NA TRBJ2-2
CASRYRGLDTF TRBV28 NA TRBJ1-2
CASSSSGSAYNEQFF TRBV28 NA TRBJ2-1
CASNFRQGLGTEAFF TRBV5-6 NA TRBJ1-1
CASRDRRNTGELFF TRBV19 few TRBJ2-2
CASSSPYRAEGEKLFF TRBV7-9 NA TRBJ1-4
CASSLQGADVTEAFF TRBV7-2 NA TRBJ1-1
CASSRGAGELFF TRBV12-3/TRBV12-4 NA TRBJ2-2
CASSPGLAWEQYF TRBV5-1 once TRBJ2-7
CASSLESINSPLHF TRBV7-2 NA TRBJ1-6
CASSKLLAGQETQYF TRBV6-2/TRBV6-3 NA TRBJ2-5
CASSTRQGTEAFF TRBV14 NA TRBJ1-1
CAISESWENEQFF TRBV10-3 NA TRBJ2-1
CASSQTPLMHLNNEQFF TRBV7-3 once TRBJ2-1
CASSIWGASINSPLHF TRBV19 NA TRBJ1-6
CASSLSGIGNQPQHF TRBV28 NA TRBJ1-5
CASRQTGDTEAFF TRBV28 NA TRBJ1-1
CASSLATGTSYEQYF TRBV7-9 NA TRBJ2-7
CASSYYRTSGPYEQYF TRBV5-5 NA TRBJ2-7
CASSLAGASRVETQYF TRBV5-4 NA TRBJ2-5
CASSFLRLGTGELFF TRBV6-2/TRBV6-3 NA TRBJ2-2
CASASGGYRYEQYF TRBV27 NA TRBJ2-7
CASSLLTKNGEQFF TRBV5-4 NA TRBJ2-1
CASSSSRDYSGNTIYF TRBV5-1 NA TRBJ1-3
CASSDFTGTLYNEQFF TRBV2 NA TRBJ2-1
CASSTSGTHRGTEAFF TRBV7-2 once TRBJ1-1
CASSSDRYNEQFF TRBV21-1 NA TRBJ2-1
CASSLLSRGYTF TRBV7-2 NA TRBJ1-2
CASRLRESGGYTF TRBV12-3/TRBV12-4 NA TRBJ1-2
CASSSGRQYGYTF TRBV6-1 NA TRBJ1-2
CASSIPSAVTGELFF TRBV19 NA TRBJ2-2
CASSLRPAVSPLFSEQFF TRBV7-9 NA TRBJ2-1